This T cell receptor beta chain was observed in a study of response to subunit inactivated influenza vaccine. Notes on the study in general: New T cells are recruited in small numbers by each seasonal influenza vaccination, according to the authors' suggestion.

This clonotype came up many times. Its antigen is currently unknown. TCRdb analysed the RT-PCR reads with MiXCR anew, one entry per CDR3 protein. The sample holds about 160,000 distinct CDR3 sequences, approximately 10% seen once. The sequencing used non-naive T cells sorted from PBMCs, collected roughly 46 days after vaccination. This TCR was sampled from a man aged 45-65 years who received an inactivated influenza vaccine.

The CDR3 loop reads CASSWDGSNTGELFF. The CDR3 coding sequence is TGCGCCAGCAGCTGGGACGGTTCGAACACCGGGGAGCTGTTTTTT. V gene TRBV5-1 combines with J gene TRBJ2-2; D is possibly TRBD1 or TRBD2 (5 bases each). The germline V and J ends were trimmed by 3 bases and 0 bases, with 9 bases remaining between them. This CDR3 has 15 residues. Germline loops: CDR1 SGHRS, CDR2 YFSETQ. Full variable domain (remainder filled in from reference TRBV5-1 and TRBJ2-2): KAGVTQTPRYLIKTRGQQVTLSCSPISGHRSVSWYQQTPGQGLQFLFEYFSETQRNKGNFPGRFSGRQFSNSRSEMNVSTLELGDSALYLCASSWDGSNTGELFFGEGSRLTVL.